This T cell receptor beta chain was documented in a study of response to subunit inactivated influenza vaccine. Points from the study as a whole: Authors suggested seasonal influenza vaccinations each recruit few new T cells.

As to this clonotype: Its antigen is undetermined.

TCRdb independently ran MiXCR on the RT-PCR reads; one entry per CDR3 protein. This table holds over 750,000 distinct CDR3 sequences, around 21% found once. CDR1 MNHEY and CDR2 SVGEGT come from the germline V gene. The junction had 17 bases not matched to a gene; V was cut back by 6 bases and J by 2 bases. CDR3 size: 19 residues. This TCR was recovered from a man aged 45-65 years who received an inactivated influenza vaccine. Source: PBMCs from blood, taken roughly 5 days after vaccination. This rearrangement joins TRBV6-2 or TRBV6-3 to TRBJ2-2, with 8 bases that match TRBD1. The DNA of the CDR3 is TGTGCCAGCAGACCCTACGGAAAGGACAGGGAAATTAACACCGGGGAGCTGTTTTTT. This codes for CASRPYGKDREINTGELFF.